This entry describes one T cell receptor (beta chain). The sample comes from a study of blood T cell repertoires in COVID-19. Whole-study context: Collection of acute and convalescent COVID-19 samples took place in the United States, Italy and Spain. PBMCs, B-cell-depleted T cells, or T cells were the source of the cDNA or gDNA that made up the material.

In the original workflow: Researchers report that nucleated cell counts were estimated from reference gene primer amplification. Clones were sequenced by immunoSEQ multiplex PCR, and TCRdb holds only the in-frame ones, with some missing. V and J calls and clone size are copied from that table; D and trimming were computed from the DNA. In the table there are about 60,000 clones, about 82% of which are singletons. Trimming removed 3 bases at V and 8 bases at J, with 14 bases between. The CDR3 runs to 13 residues. Germline CDR1 reads SGHRS; CDR2 reads YFSETQ. The chain uses TRBV5-1 and TRBJ1-2, with D possibly being TRBD1 (5 bases). The sequence was obtained from a human donor in a cohort sampled during active COVID-19. The sample consisted of peripheral blood. CDR3 nucleotide sequence: TGCGCCAGCAGCTCCGGGGGTCTGGTCGGCTACACCTTC. This sequence encodes CASSSGGLVGYTF.